This TCR beta chain was sequenced during a study of PD-L1 blockade in urothelial cancer. About the study: Median T cell yield from blood was approximately 130,000. Study-wide points: Survival was better when pretreatment blood TCR clonality fell below the median.

For each patient, 1 to 8 samples were obtained, pretreatment and on-treatment. Losses at the gene ends were 2 bases for V and 5 bases for J; bases not matched to a gene: 6. This CDR3 is built from 15 residues. Germline CDR1 is MNHEY and CDR2 is SVGAGI. In regard to this clone: Its specificity is unknown.

The templates were synthetic TCR analogs, and they were spiked into each PCR. Produced via immunoSEQ multiplex PCR; TCRdb's table is partial and in-frame only. The repertoire consists of approximately 15,000 clones, with 87% occurring once and the leading ten covering 5.9%. This sequence was found in a man between 50 and 59 years old with urothelial cancer. The chain recombines TRBV6-5 with TRBJ2-5, with 9 bases fitting TRBD2. Here the sequenced sample was PBMCs, taken around atezolizumab (anti-PD-L1) treatment. The CDR3 DNA is TGTGCCAGCAGTTACAGGGGGACTAGCCGCGAGACCCAGTACTTC. Its protein is CASSYRGTSRETQYF.